This record looks at one T cell receptor beta chain sequence and its context. As yet, its antigen is unknown. This sample stems from a study of cytomegalovirus exposure and HLA in healthy donors. Study observations and caveats: Analyses of presence and absence presupposed an approximately uniform sequencing depth across donors. Further analysis, carried out later, found HLA-associated TCR beta chains more clonally expanded than equally common other chains. Specificity for CMV antigens was confirmed in vitro for three of the CMV-associated chains.

This CDR3 comprises 13 residues. V was clipped by 4 bases and J by 8 bases, with 14 bases between them. CDR1 SNHLY and CDR2 FYNNEI come from the germline V gene. It was with 60 Vbeta and 13 Jbeta primers that the PCR ran. Some clones are missing from TCRdb's copy, which holds only in-frame ones; the method was immunoSEQ multiplex PCR. The sample lists roughly 200,000 clones; about 70% were seen once. The specimen was PBMCs. The V and J genes are TRBV2 and TRBJ1-2, with D perhaps matching TRBD1 (5 bases). This receptor was obtained from a man between 35 and 55 years old in good health and CMV-seropositive. CDR3 region: CASSVGAGDGYTF. The CDR3 region has the DNA TGTGCCAGCAGTGTAGGGGCAGGAGACGGCTACACCTTC. The variable domain in full, completed from reference TRBV2 and TRBJ1-2, reads EPEVTQTPSHQVTQMGQEVILRCVPISNHLYFYWYRQILGQKVEFLVSFYNNEISEKSEIFDDQFSVERPDGSNFTLKIRSTKLEDSAMYFCASSVGAGDGYTFGSGTRLTVV.